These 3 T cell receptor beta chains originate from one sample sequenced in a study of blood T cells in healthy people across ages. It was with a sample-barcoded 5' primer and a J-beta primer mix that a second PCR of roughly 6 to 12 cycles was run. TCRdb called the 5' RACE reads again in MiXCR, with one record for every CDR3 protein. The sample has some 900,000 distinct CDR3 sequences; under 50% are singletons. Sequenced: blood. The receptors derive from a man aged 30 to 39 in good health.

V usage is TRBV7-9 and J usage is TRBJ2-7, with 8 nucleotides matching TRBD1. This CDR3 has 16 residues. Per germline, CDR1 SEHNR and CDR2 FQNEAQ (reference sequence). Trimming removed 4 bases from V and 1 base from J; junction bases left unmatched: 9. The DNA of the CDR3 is TGTGCCAGCAGCTCTGGACAGGGAAGGCTATCCTACGAGCAGTACTTC. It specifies CASSSGQGRLSYEQYF.

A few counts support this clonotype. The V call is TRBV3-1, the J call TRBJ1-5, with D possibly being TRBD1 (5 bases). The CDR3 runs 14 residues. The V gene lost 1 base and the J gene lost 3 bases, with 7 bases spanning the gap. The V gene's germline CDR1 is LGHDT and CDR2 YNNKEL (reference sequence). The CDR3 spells CASSQVTDNQPQHF. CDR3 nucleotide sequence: TGTGCCAGCAGCCAAGTGACAGACAATCAGCCCCAGCATTTT.

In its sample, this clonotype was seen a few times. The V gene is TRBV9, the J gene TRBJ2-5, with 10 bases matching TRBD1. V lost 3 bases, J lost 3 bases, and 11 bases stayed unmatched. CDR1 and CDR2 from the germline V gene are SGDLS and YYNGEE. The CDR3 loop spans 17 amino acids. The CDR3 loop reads CASSEGRKTGGKETQYF. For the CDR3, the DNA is TGTGCCAGCAGCGAGGGGAGAAAGACAGGGGGCAAAGAGACCCAGTACTTC. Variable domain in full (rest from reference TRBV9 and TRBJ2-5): DSGVTQTPKHLITATGQRVTLRCSPRSGDLSVYWYQQSLDQGLQFLIQYYNGEERAKGNILERFSAQQFPDLHSELNLSSLELGDSALYFCASSEGRKTGGKETQYFGPGTRLLVL.